This T cell receptor beta chain originates from a study of low-dose radiotherapy and immunotherapy resistance in tumors. Priming of first-strand cDNA relied on TRAV- and TRBV-specific primers (covering alpha and beta chains). PCR amplification of the TCRs was performed with Phusion for 20 PCR cycles, and it relied on a constant-region primer together with a V-primer adapter. In vitro transcription amplified the mRNA that had been isolated. TCRdb passed the reads through MiXCR, listing each CDR3 protein once. The data show just over 14,000 distinct CDR3 sequences, with roughly 48% seen just once and about 3.7% held by the top ten. In the RACIN dose-escalation trial, donors got nivolumab plus ipilimumab with aspirin, cyclophosphamide and radiotherapy. The CDR3 has 15 residues. Trimming stripped 5 bases from V and 1 base from J, with 14 bases between. Germline CDR1 is MDHEN and CDR2 is SYDVKM.

This clonotype was obtained from a human donor with advanced metastatic prostate, ovarian, gallbladder or colorectal cancer (not recorded which). This table probably holds off-target reads from a library built for another chain. This chain links TRBV28 with TRBJ1-2; tentatively, D is TRBD1 (5 bases). In DNA form, the CDR3 reads TGTGCCAGCAGTGTTAGCCCTGGGGGTAACTATGGCTACACCTTC. This sequence encodes CASSVSPGGNYGYTF.